This TCR beta chain was sequenced in a study of blood T cell repertoires in COVID-19. Overall study: The study drew acute and convalescent COVID-19 samples from the United States, Italy and Spain. T cells, B-cell-depleted T cells, or PBMCs supplied cDNA or gDNA.

Trimming pared 8 bases from V and 4 bases from J, leaving 18 bases between. Germline V gives CDR1 SNHLY, CDR2 FYNNEI. The CDR3 contains 14 residues. Per the original data handling: Estimates of nucleated cell counts were drawn from the amplification of reference gene primers. Generated by immunoSEQ multiplex PCR, the TCRdb table keeps only in-frame clones and is missing some. The DNA gave D and trimming, while V, J and clone size come from that table. The data show under 200,000 clones, roughly 88% seen once. The sequenced material came from peripheral blood. The clonotype comes from a man between 18 and 35 years old with acute or convalescent COVID-19. The chain recombines TRBV2 with TRBJ2-7, with a weak D call TRBD2 (5 bases). The CDR3 spells CASVPIREGYEQYF. The CDR3 DNA reads as TGTGCCAGCGTCCCAATCCGGGAAGGGTACGAGCAGTACTTC.